These T cell receptor beta chains were read from a single sample in a study of cytomegalovirus exposure and HLA in healthy donors. Data came from immunoSEQ multiplex PCR; TCRdb stores just in-frame clones and leaves some out. Among under 100,000 clones listed, 65% to 80% were seen once. The sample consisted of PBMCs. The receptor set was obtained from a human donor in good health. Both conserved end residues are part of each CDR3. D genes are given only for firm matches. Rows give clone size only sometimes, using once, few, many, or a class for an expanded clone.

CDR3 length	V gene	clone size	D gene	J gene	CDR3 protein	CDR3 DNA
16	TRBV19	NA	NA	TRBJ2-3	CASSSNRDFASDTQYF	TGTGCCAGTAGCTCCAACCGGGACTTCGCGTCGGATACGCAGTATTTT
14	TRBV4-2	NA	NA	TRBJ2-5	CASSQDIGFGTQYF	TGTGCCAGCAGCCAAGATATCGGGTTTGGGACCCAGTACTTC
13	TRBV5-5	NA	NA	TRBJ1-3	CASSRGIGNTIYF	TGTGCCAGCAGCCGCGGAATAGGAAACACCATATATTTT
17	TRBV5-1	NA	TRBD1	TRBJ2-7	CASSLSTGGSHSYEQYF	TGCGCCAGCAGCTTGTCAACAGGGGGCAGTCACTCCTACGAGCAGTACTTC
18	TRBV27	NA	TRBD2	TRBJ2-7	CASSFYRLAGGLTGEQYF	TGTGCCAGCAGTTTTTATCGACTAGCGGGAGGGCTTACGGGAGAGCAGTACTTC
17	TRBV6-1	few	NA	TRBJ1-2	CASSEDLGQTINYGYTF	TGTGCCAGCAGTGAGGACTTAGGACAGACTATTAACTATGGCTACACCTTC
13	TRBV7-6	NA	NA	TRBJ2-7	CASSLPGDHEQYF	TGTGCCAGCAGTCTTCCGGGGGACCACGAGCAGTACTTC
15	TRBV6-5	few	NA	TRBJ2-7	CASSYGGASGYEQYF	TGTGCCAGCAGTTATGGGGGGGCTAGCGGCTACGAGCAGTACTTC
16	TRBV14	once	TRBD1	TRBJ2-7	CASSPIQGQGNYEQYF	TGTGCCAGCAGCCCCATCCAAGGACAGGGGAACTACGAGCAGTACTTC
16	TRBV9	NA	NA	TRBJ1-1	CASSVFSVSSSTEAFF	TGTGCCAGCAGCGTATTCTCAGTATCGTCCAGCACTGAAGCTTTCTTT
17	TRBV4-1	NA	TRBD1	TRBJ2-7	CASSQDGTGSTAYEQYF	TGCGCCAGCAGCCAAGATGGGACAGGGTCTACGGCCTACGAGCAGTACTTC
14	TRBV29-1	NA	NA	TRBJ2-1	CSGGTPGPTNEQFF	TGCAGCGGCGGGACTCCCGGTCCTACAAATGAGCAGTTCTTC
16	TRBV5-4	NA	NA	TRBJ1-2	CASSAVTSNLLYGYTF	TGTGCCAGCAGCGCGGTCACGTCTAACCTACTTTATGGCTACACCTTC
15	TRBV9	NA	TRBD1	TRBJ1-2	CASSFRTGEAYGYTF	TGTGCCAGCAGCTTTAGGACAGGGGAGGCGTATGGCTACACCTTC
11	TRBV7-9	NA	NA	TRBJ2-3	CASSSRDTQYF	TGTGCCAGCAGCTCGCGGGATACGCAGTATTTT
17	TRBV7-2	NA	NA	TRBJ2-3	CASSLDVLRSWSDTQYF	TGTGCCAGCAGCTTAGATGTACTCCGGAGCTGGTCGGATACGCAGTATTTT
13	TRBV6-6	NA	TRBD2	TRBJ2-4	CASSYGGENIQYF	TGTGCCAGCAGTTACGGGGGGGAAAACATTCAGTACTTC
13	TRBV2	NA	NA	TRBJ1-5	CASNPGGNQPQHF	TGTGCCAGCAACCCGGGGGGCAATCAGCCCCAGCATTTT
18	TRBV18	once	NA	TRBJ2-5	CASSPERGGTGKQETQYF	TGTGCCAGCTCACCAGAACGGGGAGGGACAGGCAAGCAAGAGACCCAGTACTTC
17	TRBV14	NA	NA	TRBJ2-7	CASSQGPQTGPPDEQYF	TGTGCCAGCAGCCAAGGCCCACAGACAGGACCACCCGACGAGCAGTACTTC
15	TRBV7-7	few	NA	TRBJ1-4	CASSLSGSSDEKLFF	TGTGCCAGCAGCTTATCCGGGAGCTCTGATGAAAAACTGTTTTTT
14	TRBV6-1	few	TRBD1	TRBJ2-7	CATETGQGIAEQYF	TGTGCCACCGAAACGGGACAGGGCATCGCCGAGCAGTACTTC
18	TRBV11-3	NA	NA	TRBJ1-5	CASSQIWASGRSDQPQHF	TGTGCCAGCAGCCAAATATGGGCTTCAGGGCGAAGCGATCAGCCCCAGCATTTT
11	TRBV4-3	NA	TRBD1	TRBJ2-5	CASRQGETQYF	TGCGCCAGCAGACAGGGGGAGACCCAGTACTTC
15	TRBV5-4	NA	NA	TRBJ1-2	CASRSNRRGWHGYTF	TGTGCCAGCAGGTCGAATCGGAGAGGTTGGCATGGCTACACCTTC
16	TRBV19	few	TRBD1	TRBJ2-7	CASSEGAKLLGYEQYF	TGTGCCAGTAGTGAGGGGGCGAAACTTTTGGGCTACGAGCAGTACTTC
17	TRBV6-1	NA	NA	TRBJ2-1	CASSEFGGLSSYNEQFF	TGTGCCAGCAGTGAATTTGGGGGCCTGAGCTCCTACAATGAGCAGTTCTTC
14	TRBV9	NA	TRBD1	TRBJ2-1	CASTRQGAWGEQFF	TGTGCCAGCACCCGACAGGGGGCGTGGGGGGAGCAGTTCTTC
12	TRBV27	NA	TRBD1	TRBJ2-7	CASRGDSHEQYF	TGTGCCAGCAGAGGGGACAGCCACGAGCAGTACTTC
14	TRBV5-4	NA	NA	TRBJ1-2	CASSFFSRDYGYTF	TGTGCCAGCAGCTTCTTCTCCAGGGACTATGGCTACACCTTC
14	TRBV5-1	NA	NA	TRBJ2-5	CASKVGVSPETQYF	TGCGCCAGCAAGGTTGGAGTGTCCCCAGAGACCCAGTACTTC
17	TRBV19	NA	NA	TRBJ1-1	CASSMWVGGGRTTEAFF	TGTGCCAGTAGTATGTGGGTTGGGGGGGGCCGGACCACTGAAGCTTTCTTT
14	TRBV5-1	NA	NA	TRBJ1-1	CASSLDILGPEAFF	TGCGCCAGCAGCTTGGATATTCTGGGGCCTGAAGCTTTCTTT
15	TRBV5-1	few	TRBD1	TRBJ1-5	CASSLGGTGNQPQHF	TGCGCCAGCAGCTTGGGGGGGACAGGGAATCAGCCCCAGCATTTT
18	TRBV5-1	NA	TRBD2	TRBJ2-7	CASSKGLAGGVHSYEQYF	TGCGCCAGCAGCAAGGGACTAGCGGGGGGCGTCCACTCCTACGAGCAGTACTTC
15	TRBV10-1	NA	TRBD2	TRBJ2-7	CASSELVAGPYEQYF	TGCGCCAGCAGTGAGTTAGTAGCGGGACCCTACGAGCAGTACTTC
18	TRBV19	NA	TRBD1	TRBJ2-4	CASSISGSGDRRKNIQYF	TGTGCCAGTAGTATTAGTGGTAGTGGGGACAGGAGGAAAAACATTCAGTACTTC
15	TRBV5-1	NA	TRBD2	TRBJ2-1	CASSRGLAPPGEQFF	TGCGCCAGCAGCCGGGGACTAGCCCCCCCCGGTGAGCAGTTCTTC
15	TRBV11-3	NA	NA	TRBJ2-2	CASSQASTNTGELFF	TGTGCCAGCAGCCAAGCATCCACTAACACCGGGGAGCTGTTTTTT
15	TRBV7-2	NA	TRBD1	TRBJ1-5	CASSAGQNLNQPQHF	TGTGCCAGCAGCGCGGGACAGAACCTCAATCAGCCCCAGCATTTT
13	TRBV27	NA	NA	TRBJ2-3	CAASVYGTDTQYF	TGTGCCGCTAGCGTTTATGGCACAGATACGCAGTATTTT
13	TRBV14	NA	NA	TRBJ1-3	CASSQDTGNTIYF	TGTGCCAGCAGCCAAGATACTGGAAACACCATATATTTT
14	TRBV9	NA	TRBD1	TRBJ1-4	CASSRTGGYEKLFF	TGTGCCAGCAGCCGAACAGGGGGTTACGAAAAACTGTTTTTT
15	TRBV5-1	NA	TRBD2	TRBJ2-5	CASSSSGTYQETQYF	TGCGCCAGCAGCTCTAGCGGGACGTACCAAGAGACCCAGTACTTC
18	TRBV7-9	few	TRBD1	TRBJ1-2	CASRSRDRGYGGDYGYTF	TGTGCCAGCAGATCCCGGGACAGGGGGTATGGCGGCGACTATGGCTACACCTTC
15	TRBV4-1	NA	NA	TRBJ1-4	CASSHADRSNEKLFF	TGCGCCAGCAGCCATGCTGACAGGTCGAATGAAAAACTGTTTTTT
19	TRBV18	NA	NA	TRBJ1-4	CASSPPAGSGGRTNEKLFF	TGTGCCAGCTCACCACCGGCTGGGTCGGGGGGCAGAACTAATGAAAAACTGTTTTTT
16	TRBV9	NA	TRBD1	TRBJ1-2	CASTYFDRGGNYGYTF	TGTGCCAGCACCTATTTCGACAGGGGAGGGAACTATGGCTACACCTTC
16	TRBV18	NA	TRBD1	TRBJ2-4	CASSPNRGIDKNIQYF	TGTGCCAGCTCACCAAACAGGGGGATTGACAAAAACATTCAGTACTTC
10	TRBV2	NA	NA	TRBJ1-2	CASSAGAYTF	TGTGCCAGCAGCGCGGGGGCCTACACCTTC
16	TRBV15	NA	TRBD1	TRBJ1-3	CATSGGQDPSGNTIYF	TGTGCCACCAGCGGAGGACAGGACCCGTCTGGAAACACCATATATTTT
15	TRBV5-6	NA	TRBD1	TRBJ1-2	CASSSEQGARGGYTF	TGTGCCAGCAGCTCCGAACAGGGGGCGCGGGGTGGCTACACCTTC
15	TRBV6-5	NA	TRBD1	TRBJ1-5	CASSPTGYSNQPQHF	TGTGCCAGCAGTCCGACAGGGTATAGCAATCAGCCCCAGCATTTT
13	TRBV7-2	once	TRBD1	TRBJ1-1	CASSLGTATEAFF	TGTGCCAGCAGCCTCGGGACAGCCACTGAAGCTTTCTTT
14	TRBV30	NA	NA	TRBJ2-7	CAWSGVGVGHEQYF	TGTGCCTGGAGTGGAGTAGGGGTCGGGCACGAGCAGTACTTC
15	TRBV4-3	NA	TRBD2	TRBJ2-7	CASSQGTSGRNEQYF	TGCGCCAGCAGCCAAGGGACTAGCGGGAGAAACGAGCAGTACTTC
15	TRBV7-9	NA	NA	TRBJ2-1	CASSASDRVYNEQFF	TGTGCCAGCAGCGCATCCGATCGGGTTTACAATGAGCAGTTCTTC